These T cell receptor beta chains were read from a single sample in a study of human T cells and chemical hapten exposure. One entry per CDR3 protein, called by TCRdb with MiXCR from the RACE reads. The repertoire holds tens of thousands of distinct CDR3 sequences, with 9.5% to 12% as singletons. Sequencing used whole blood, obtained in connection with sensitization to the hapten diphenylcyclopropenone (DPC). The receptors were sampled from a woman aged 50 to 65 with alopecia areata. Some clones in this sample may be carry-over from other donors' samples. Each CDR3 is given with its conserved first and last residue. A D gene is named only where the DNA matches it firmly. A row's size may be missing; if present it is once, few, many or a size class.

few	TRBJ1-6	-	TRBV7-9	TGTGCCAGCAGCTTCCAGGGCCTCTATAATTCACCCCTCCACTTT	CASSFQGLYNSPLHF
many	TRBJ2-2	-	TRBV20-1	TGCAGTGCCACTACGGGACTCCTTCCCGGGGAGCTGTTTTTT	CSATTGLLPGELFF
few	TRBJ1-2	-	TRBV12-5	TGTGCTAGTGGTTTGCATACCCAAAGAGGCTACACCTTC	CASGLHTQRGYTF
many	TRBJ2-1	-	TRBV9	TGTGCCAGCAGCTTCGGACCGGAGGGGGATGAGCAGTTCTTC	CASSFGPEGDEQFF
-	TRBJ2-4	TRBD2	TRBV6-2/TRBV6-3	TGTGCCAGCAGTTACCCCCCCGGACTAGCGGGGGGCCGCGGTGGGGCCAAAAACATTCAGTACTTC	CASSYPPGLAGGRGGAKNIQYF
-	TRBJ2-3	-	TRBV6-5	TGTGCCAGCACAGACTCCCTGGGGCGGGGTACGCAGTATTTT	CASTDSLGRGTQYF
few	TRBJ1-1	-	TRBV12-3/TRBV12-4	TGTGCCACCAGAGTGAACACTGAAGCTTTCTTT	CATRVNTEAFF
-	TRBJ1-1	TRBD1	TRBV7-6	TGTGCCAGCAGCTTATTCGGACAGGGGGCTACTGAAGCTTTCTTT	CASSLFGQGATEAFF
many	TRBJ1-5	-	TRBV6-2/TRBV6-3	TGTGCCAGCAGTTCCCGAGGGTTAGGCAATCAGCCCCAGCATTTT	CASSSRGLGNQPQHF
few	TRBJ1-1	-	TRBV28	TGTGCCAGCAGTTTATCGGGGGGAGGGAACACTGAAGCTTTCTTT	CASSLSGGGNTEAFF
many	TRBJ2-1	TRBD2	TRBV20-1	TGCAGTGCTAGAGGCCCCATAGCGGGGGCCTCTCTATACAATGAGCAGTTCTTC	CSARGPIAGASLYNEQFF
many	TRBJ1-5	-	TRBV7-2	TGTGCCAGCAGCTCTCAGGGCCTCAATCAGCCCCAGCATTTT	CASSSQGLNQPQHF
many	TRBJ2-5	TRBD1	TRBV24-1	TGTGCCACCGGGAGAGCCGGACAGGGACTAGAGACCCAGTACTTC	CATGRAGQGLETQYF
few	TRBJ1-4	TRBD1	TRBV5-4	TGTGCCAGCAGCGCTATGGGACAGGGTGAAGAAAAACTGTTTTTT	CASSAMGQGEEKLFF
many	TRBJ1-1	-	TRBV5-1	TGCGCCAGCAGCTCCGACAGGAGTAACACTGAAGCTTTCTTT	CASSSDRSNTEAFF
many	TRBJ2-5	TRBD2	TRBV18	TGTGCCAGCTCCCGACTAGCCCCAGAGACCCAGTACTTC	CASSRLAPETQYF
-	TRBJ1-1	-	TRBV18	TGTGCCAGCTCACCAACAGCCCGGGGGGCTATGAACACTGAAGCTTTCTTT	CASSPTARGAMNTEAFF
many	TRBJ1-6	-	TRBV7-9	TGTGCCAGCAGCTCGACACGGAATTCACCCCTCCACTTT	CASSSTRNSPLHF
-	TRBJ2-7	-	TRBV7-2	TGTGCCAGCAGCCCCGACTTACAGCGCGAGCAGTACTTC	CASSPDLQREQYF
few	TRBJ1-6	-	TRBV7-2	TGTGCCAGCAGCTTACGACAGAATTCACCCCTCCACTTT	CASSLRQNSPLHF
few	TRBJ1-6	TRBD1	TRBV10-2	TGCGCCAGCAGGGGACAGGGTGCGTCACCCCTCCACTTT	CASRGQGASPLHF
many	TRBJ2-7	-	TRBV6-1	TGTGCCAGCAGTGAGTGGGACGGGTCCTACGAGCAGTACTTC	CASSEWDGSYEQYF